The 29 T cell receptor beta chains given below trace back to one sample, sequenced in a study of CD8+ T cells in alopecia areata. The treatment is: oral pan-JAK inhibitor, 5-10 mg twice daily. RNA extraction and reverse transcription yielded cDNA as sequencing template. Generated by immunoSEQ multiplex PCR, the TCRdb table keeps only in-frame clones and is missing some. The data show hundreds of thousands of clones, with over 60% seen just once and 0.95% to 1.5% held by the top ten. This specimen consisted of CD4+ T cells sorted from blood, obtained at roughly week 45, from a patient treated with tofacitinib. Every receptor here comes from a human donor with alopecia areata.

This clone was seen a handful of times. V usage is TRBV4-3 and J usage is TRBJ1-3, with D unclear. This CDR3 spans 14 amino acids. Germline V CDR1 and CDR2: LGHNA, YSLEER. The V end was cut by 0 bases, the J end by 5 bases, with 8 bases between. The CDR3 region has the DNA TGCGCCAGCAGCCAAGAAACAGTCCGAAACACCATATATTTT. This encodes CASSQETVRNTIYF.

This clone showed up just a few times. The same CDR3 also results from other DNA sequences found in this sample. This rearrangement joins TRBV29-1 to TRBJ1-2; no clear D. CDR3 length equals 11 residues. The germline CDR1 and CDR2 sequences are SQVTM and ANQGSEA. Trimming removed 1 base at V and 6 bases at J, with 6 bases between. The chain's CDR3 is CSVEGGHGYTF. As DNA, the CDR3 is TGCAGCGTTGAAGGAGGACATGGCTACACCTTC.

The chain combines TRBV9 with TRBJ2-4, with 7 bases lining up with TRBD1. The CDR3 covers 14 residues. In germline, CDR1 is SGDLS, CDR2 YYNGEE. V was pared by 4 bases and J by 4 bases, with 5 bases of the junction left unmatched. This chain's CDR3 is CASSPGTAKNIQYF. CDR3 in DNA: TGTGCCAGCAGCCCCGGGACAGCTAAAAACATTCAGTACTTC.

The chain employs TRBV4-3 and TRBJ1-6; D is unclear. The CDR3 is made up of 12 amino acids. V was shortened by 3 bases and J by 7 bases, with 4 bases between the two germline ends. CDR1 is LGHNA and CDR2 is YSLEER in the germline V gene. CDR3 coding DNA: TGCGCCAGCAGCCATGAAAATTCACCCCTCCACTTT. Translation gives CASSHENSPLHF.

This clone was picked up a small number of times. The J gene is TRBJ1-2, the V gene TRBV11-2; unclear D gene. The CDR3 sequence is 13 residues long. Per the germline V gene, CDR1 is SGHAT and CDR2 is FQNNGV. V was cut by 4 bases and J by 5 bases, with 11 bases left in between. Here the CDR3 DNA reads TGTGCCAGCAGCTCCGGGAGAGATTATGGCTACACCTTC. Its translation is CASSSGRDYGYTF.

The gene calls are TRBV29-1 and TRBJ2-7, with D maybe TRBD1 (5 bases). The CDR3 has 12 residues. Germline V gene data show CDR1 as SQVTM and CDR2 as ANQGSEA. V lost 4 bases and J lost 2, with 9 bases in between. The DNA of the CDR3 is TGCAGCGTTGCGGACACAACCTACGAGCAGTACTTC. Its protein is CSVADTTYEQYF.

J is TRBJ1-2 and V is TRBV4-3, with D maybe TRBD1 (5 bases). The CDR3 runs to 13 residues. Trimming left V 3 bases short and J 6 bases short, with 11 bases between. The germline V gene encodes CDR1 LGHNA and CDR2 YSLEER. This chain's CDR3 is CASSQKRGHGYTF. The CDR3 region has the DNA TGCGCCAGCAGCCAGAAAAGGGGACATGGCTACACCTTC.

The chain uses TRBV5-1 and TRBJ1-2; TRBD1 agrees at 7 bases. This CDR3 contains 13 residues. CDR1 is SGHRS and CDR2 is YFSETQ in the germline V gene. The trim removed 0 bases at V and 6 bases at J, leaving 2 bases unmatched. CDR3 region: CASSLDRGHGYTF. CDR3 sequence (DNA): TGCGCCAGCAGCTTGGACAGGGGCCATGGCTACACCTTC.

J is TRBJ2-2 and V is TRBV18; D gene unclear. Trimming removed 3 bases from V and 7 bases from J, with 6 bases in between. The CDR3 length is 12 residues. Germline V gene data show CDR1 as KGHSH and CDR2 as LQKENI. In nucleotides, the CDR3 is TGTGCCAGCTCACCCCTGGGCGGGGAGCTGTTTTTT. Protein: CASSPLGGELFF.

CDR3 coding DNA: TGTGCCATCAGTGCCTCTCTTGAGGCCCAGCATTTT. Encoded protein: CAISASLEAQHF. This chain joins TRBV10-3 and TRBJ1-5; no firm D call. V dropped 4 bases and J dropped 11 bases, with 12 bases sitting between them. Germline-derived CDR1 and CDR2 are ENHRY and SYGVKD. The length of the CDR3 is 12 residues.

The chain has TRBV29-1 and TRBJ1-2; 7 bases match TRBD1. The CDR3 is 13 residues long. The trim removed 7 bases at V and 8 bases at J, leaving 13 bases unmatched. Germline V gene sequence: CDR1 SQVTM, CDR2 ANQGSEA. In DNA form, the CDR3 reads TGCAGCGCTGAGGACTCGACAGGGCTGGGCTACACCTTC. Its translation: CSAEDSTGLGYTF.

The rearrangement uses TRBV7-2 and TRBJ1-1; no firm D call. This CDR3 comprises 14 residues. CDR1 SGHTA and CDR2 FQGNSA come from the germline V gene. Trimming removed 7 bases at V and 4 bases at J, with 16 bases between. The CDR3 spells CASTTPGSGTEAFF. The CDR3 nucleotides read TGTGCCAGCACTACCCCGGGGTCTGGCACTGAAGCTTTCTTT.

J is TRBJ1-5 and V is TRBV29-1; no firm D call. The CDR3 runs to 13 residues. Germline CDR1 reads SQVTM; CDR2 reads ANQGSEA. Between the trimmed V and J ends, which lost 3 bases and 2 bases, there was a span of 8 bases. In DNA form, the CDR3 reads TGCAGCGTTGATTTAGGAGGCAATCAGCCCCAGCATTTT. Translating gives CSVDLGGNQPQHF.

The chain carries TRBV7-3 and TRBJ2-5; 11 positions match TRBD1. V dropped 3 bases and J dropped 4; count of bases not matched to a gene: 4. Germline V gene lookup returns CDR1 SGHTA and CDR2 FQGTGA. The CDR3 length is 15 residues. CDR3 nucleotides: TGTGCCAGCAGCTTCGGACAGGGGGCGGGAGAGACCCAGTACTTC. Amino acid sequence: CASSFGQGAGETQYF.

This clone was detected a few times. The V and J genes are TRBV2 and TRBJ1-5; a weak D match, TRBD1 (5 bases). Looked up from germline, CDR1 is SNHLY and CDR2 is FYNNEI. The V end was cut by 1 base, the J end by 7 bases, with 14 bases between. The CDR3 sequence is 15 residues long. CDR3 sequence reads: CASSEEGPKGQPQHF. The CDR3 DNA sequence: TGTGCCAGCAGTGAAGAGGGACCCAAGGGCCAGCCCCAGCATTTT.

The chain has TRBV6-5 and TRBJ1-1, with D unclear. The V and J ends lost 4 bases and 0 bases respectively, with 12 bases between them. The CDR3 totals 15 residues. The germline V gene encodes CDR1 MNHEY and CDR2 SVGAGI. CDR3 residues: CASSSGSALNTEAFF. CDR3 coding DNA: TGTGCCAGCAGTTCGGGCTCAGCTTTGAACACTGAAGCTTTCTTT.

This clone has a single count. The CDR3 coding sequence is TGCGCCAGCAGCTTGGAACAGTCCACAGATACGCAGTATTTT. Amino acids: CASSLEQSTDTQYF. This chain uses TRBV5-1 with TRBJ2-3; no definite D call. V was pared by 0 bases and J by 2 bases, with 7 bases between. Germline-derived CDR1 and CDR2 are SGHRS and YFSETQ. The length of the CDR3 is 14 residues.

The chain uses TRBV5-1 and TRBJ1-6, with a weak D call TRBD1 (6 bases). The CDR3 loop spans 13 amino acids. V shed 0 bases and J shed 9 bases, with 7 bases lying between them. The germline V gene encodes CDR1 SGHRS and CDR2 YFSETQ. CDR3 loop: CASSLEGGSPLHF. The CDR3, as DNA: TGCGCCAGCAGCTTGGAGGGGGGTTCACCCCTCCACTTT.

The rearrangement links TRBV19 to TRBJ1-2, with unresolved D. V gave up 5 bases and J gave up 0 bases, with 10 bases separating them. The germline V gene has CDR1 LNHDA and CDR2 SQIVND (reference sequence). The length of the CDR3 is 14 residues. The CDR3 here is CASSLRQANYGYTF. The CDR3 DNA reads TGTGCCAGTAGTTTGAGACAAGCTAACTATGGCTACACCTTC.

The genes are TRBV4-3 and TRBJ1-6; 8 positions agree with TRBD1. The V gene end was trimmed by 0 bases and the J gene end by 13 bases; junction bases not matched to a gene: 5. The CDR3 has 14 residues. CDR1 is LGHNA, CDR2 YSLEER, per germline. The CDR3 DNA reads as TGCGCCAGCAGCCAAGAAGTCAACAGGGGGCCCCTCCACTTT. It codes for CASSQEVNRGPLHF.

In this sample, this clone turned up a few times. This chain's CDR3 is CASRQGRIHSPLHF. CDR3 DNA: TGTGCCAGCAGACAGGGTAGGATCCATTCACCCCTCCACTTT. The genes are TRBV28 and TRBJ1-6; TRBD1 might be the D (6 bases). The CDR3 covers 14 residues. In germline, CDR1 is MDHEN, CDR2 SYDVKM. Trimming took 6 bases from V and 8 from J, leaving 14 bases between them. The complete variable domain, with remaining parts taken from reference TRBV28 and TRBJ1-6, reads DVKVTQSSRYLVKRTGEKVFLECVQDMDHENMFWYRQDPGLGLRLIYFSYDVKMKEKGDIPEGYSVSREKKERFSLILESASTNQTSMYLCASRQGRIHSPLHFGNGTRLTVT.

This clone was recorded a few times. The chain couples TRBV2 to TRBJ2-5; D is uncertain. Per the germline V gene, CDR1 is SNHLY and CDR2 is FYNNEI. This CDR3 has 13 residues. Trimming removed 4 bases at V and 1 base at J, with 7 bases between. CDR3 region: CASSGASQETQYF. The CDR3 DNA reads TGTGCCAGCAGTGGGGCATCCCAAGAGACCCAGTACTTC.

V usage is TRBV27 and J usage is TRBJ1-4; the match to TRBD1 covers 7 bases. The V and J ends lost 5 bases and 8 bases, in that order; junction bases with no gene match: 8. This CDR3 is built from 14 residues. CDR1 and CDR2 (germline): MNHEY, SMNVEV (reference sequence). CDR3 loop: CASSLTGFNEKLFF. The CDR3 nucleotides are TGTGCCAGCAGTCTGACAGGGTTTAACGAAAAACTGTTTTTT.

The chain has TRBV7-6 and TRBJ2-1; no reliable D call. The V end was cut by 1 base, the J end by 8 bases, with 9 bases between. CDR1 and CDR2 (germline): SGHVS, FNYEAQ. The CDR3 has 13 residues. In DNA, the CDR3 is TGTGCCAGCAGCTTAGACCCCGTCGATGAGCAGTTCTTC. It codes for CASSLDPVDEQFF.

V is TRBV25-1 and J is TRBJ2-2; D uncertain. Germline assignment: CDR1 MGHDK and CDR2 SYGVNS. Deletions cut 1 base from V and 7 bases from J, with 4 bases between. The CDR3 length is 12 residues. CDR3 residues: CASSESDGELFF. Here the CDR3 DNA reads TGTGCCAGCAGTGAATCGGACGGGGAGCTGTTTTTT.

The rearrangement joins TRBV5-1 to TRBJ2-3; D might be TRBD1 (6 bases). Germline V gene data show CDR1 as SGHRS and CDR2 as YFSETQ. Trimming cost V 0 bases and J 2 bases, with 10 bases left between them. CDR3 size: 15 residues. CDR3: CASSLGTAFTDTQYF. The CDR3 coding sequence is TGCGCCAGCAGCTTGGGGACAGCCTTCACAGATACGCAGTATTTT.

This chain joins TRBV29-1 and TRBJ1-2; D is perhaps TRBD1 (5 bases). Trimming cost V 6 bases and J 5 bases, with 19 bases left between them. Germline CDR1 reads SQVTM; CDR2 reads ANQGSEA. The CDR3 consists of 14 residues. The CDR3 spells CSVLDSLGVYGYTF. CDR3 coding DNA: TGCAGCGTCCTAGACAGCCTGGGGGTATATGGCTACACCTTC.

In this sample, this clone turned up a few times. V is TRBV14 and J is TRBJ2-3; 11 bases match TRBD2. The CDR3 covers 15 residues. Germline assignment: CDR1 SGHDN and CDR2 FVKESK. Trimming cost V 4 bases and J 6 bases; bases outside gene matches: 6. The CDR3 bases are TGTGCCAGCAGCCCCCCGGGACTAGCGGTGGATACGCAGTATTTT. This encodes CASSPPGLAVDTQYF.

The chain combines TRBV30 with TRBJ1-1; D not certain. This CDR3 has 13 residues. With 0 bases removed from V and 9 bases from J, the gap between germline ends came to 14 bases. CDR1 is GTSNPN and CDR2 is SVGIG in the germline V gene (reference sequence). DNA for the CDR3: TGTGCCTGGAGTGTACGAGGAACCACCCAAGCTTTCTTT. Protein product: CAWSVRGTTQAFF.